This T cell receptor (beta chain) was recorded in a study of T cell responses to AZD1222 COVID-19 vaccine. This table comes from immunoSEQ multiplex PCR, and its TCRdb copy is limited to in-frame clones, with some not included. The table lists over 100,000 clones, approximately 90% of them singletons. The V gene lost 3 bases and the J gene lost 8 bases, with 19 bases spanning the gap. CDR1 and CDR2 from the germline V gene are LGHNA and YNFKEQ. The CDR3 is made up of 15 amino acids. The sequences come from peripheral blood, collected on day 0 of AZD1222 vaccination. The chain employs TRBV4-2 and TRBJ1-1, with unresolved D. The TCR comes from an adult in good health. CDR3 protein: CASSHLIEDGPEAFF. Written as DNA, the CDR3 is TGTGCCAGCAGCCACCTTATCGAGGACGGTCCCGAAGCTTTCTTT.